One sample yielded the 2 T cell receptor beta chains listed below, sequenced in a study of T cells in Graves' hyperthyroidism and ophthalmopathy. Researchers amplified the TCR beta CDR3 regions from RNA transcripts. Researchers ran a first-round RT-PCR on the TCR CDR3 using the HTBI primer set. TCRdb itself ran the multiplex PCR reads through MiXCR, one entry per CDR3 protein. The repertoire holds more than 500,000 distinct CDR3 sequences, with roughly 15% as singletons. The sample consisted of blood. The receptors were sampled from a woman aged 25 to 39 with Graves' hyperthyroidism.

This clonotype was detected only a few times. V and J are TRBV5-6 and TRBJ2-7, with 16 bases fitting TRBD2. The CDR3 is made up of 16 amino acids. The trim removed 4 bases at V and 5 bases at J, leaving 6 bases unmatched. In germline, CDR1 is SGHDT, CDR2 YYEEEE. This chain's CDR3 is CASSPTGTSGRDEQYF. The DNA for the CDR3 is TGTGCCAGCAGCCCTACCGGGACTAGCGGGAGGGACGAGCAGTACTTC.

The gene calls are TRBV5-1 and TRBJ2-2; D possibly matches TRBD1 or TRBD2 (6 bases each). This CDR3 spans 16 amino acids. In germline, CDR1 is SGHRS, CDR2 YFSETQ. V was pared by 4 bases and J by 0 bases, with 13 bases between. As DNA, the CDR3 is TGCGCCAGCAGCCTTACAGGGACTGCGAACACCGGGGAGCTGTTTTTT. As protein: CASSLTGTANTGELFF. Variable domain in full (rest from reference TRBV5-1 and TRBJ2-2): KAGVTQTPRYLIKTRGQQVTLSCSPISGHRSVSWYQQTPGQGLQFLFEYFSETQRNKGNFPGRFSGRQFSNSRSEMNVSTLELGDSALYLCASSLTGTANTGELFFGEGSRLTVL.